What follows are 7 T cell receptor beta chains derived from one specimen sequenced in a study of stem cell transplantation in POMP-related autoinflammatory disease. The assay was immunoSEQ multiplex PCR, and TCRdb's table has in-frame clones only and misses some. The sample holds some 70,000 clones, approximately 91% seen once. The source was CD4+ T cells from PBMCs, collected after stem cell transplantation. Every receptor here comes from a human patient with POMP-related autoinflammation and immune dysregulation (PRAID). Certain T cells may be donor cells from the graft.

This chain joins TRBV6-5 and TRBJ2-5; D not certain. V lost 6 bases, J lost 0 bases, and 11 bases lay in between. Germline V gene data show CDR1 as MNHEY and CDR2 as SVGAGI. The CDR3 spans 14 residues. CDR3 coding DNA: TGTGCCAGCAGCGGTACATCTAACCAAGAGACCCAGTACTTC. This codes for CASSGTSNQETQYF.

A remark on this clone: The same CDR3 also results from other DNA sequences found in this sample. The chain has TRBV7-2 and TRBJ2-2; no clear D. The CDR3 is 13 residues long. Germline loops: CDR1 SGHTA, CDR2 FQGNSA. V lost 3 bases and J lost 3, with 5 bases in between. The CDR3 DNA sequence: TGTGCCAGCAGCTTGGACCACACCGGGGAGCTGTTTTTT. Protein sequence: CASSLDHTGELFF.

This rearrangement joins TRBV5-1 to TRBJ1-2; 8 bases line up with TRBD1. V lost 4 bases and J lost 2; bases outside the gene matches: 10. This CDR3 is built from 16 residues. Germline CDR1 is SGHRS and CDR2 is YFSETQ. The CDR3 bases are TGCGCCAGCAGCGATGGGCAGGGACAGGTGAACTATGGCTACACCTTC. Translation: CASSDGQGQVNYGYTF.

CDR3 residues: CARTGQGPLWPSTDTQYF. CDR3 nucleotides: TGCGCCAGGACGGGACAGGGGCCGCTTTGGCCTAGCACAGATACGCAGTATTTT. The chain combines TRBV4-1 with TRBJ2-3; TRBD1 matches at 10 bases. The CDR3 runs to 18 residues. CDR1 and CDR2 from the germline V gene are MGHRA and YSYEKL. The V segment lost 9 bases and the J segment 0 bases; nucleotides outside the gene matches: 15.

The chain combines TRBV11-2 with TRBJ2-5; 11 nucleotides agree with TRBD2. Germline V gene lookup returns CDR1 SGHAT and CDR2 FQNNGV. The CDR3 loop spans 14 amino acids. V lost 6 bases and J lost 8; bases outside the gene matches: 8. The CDR3 here is CASSELAGEGTQYF. The CDR3 coding sequence is TGTGCCAGCAGTGAACTAGCGGGAGAAGGTACCCAGTACTTC.

The rearrangement uses TRBV4-1 and TRBJ2-4; 7 bases align to TRBD1. The germline V gene has CDR1 MGHRA and CDR2 YSYEKL. V trimming: 3 bases; J trimming: 1 base; junction bases outside the gene matches: 3. The CDR3 spans 15 residues. The CDR3 is CASSHPTGAKNIQYF. In DNA, the CDR3 is TGCGCCAGCAGCCACCCGACAGGGGCCAAAAACATTCAGTACTTC.

The chain recombines TRBV28 with TRBJ2-1; 9 bases align to TRBD2. Germline V lookup: CDR1 MDHEN, CDR2 SYDVKM. The CDR3 spans 19 residues. The ends lost 3 bases at V and 5 bases at J; junction bases unmatched: 17. CDR3 residues: CASSFGEESRTSDDNEQFF. The DNA for the CDR3 is TGTGCCAGCAGTTTTGGAGAAGAGAGCAGGACTAGCGATGACAATGAGCAGTTCTTC. Full variable domain (outside the CDR3, taken from reference TRBV28 and TRBJ2-1): DVKVTQSSRYLVKRTGEKVFLECVQDMDHENMFWYRQDPGLGLRLIYFSYDVKMKEKGDIPEGYSVSREKKERFSLILESASTNQTSMYLCASSFGEESRTSDDNEQFFGPGTRLTVL.